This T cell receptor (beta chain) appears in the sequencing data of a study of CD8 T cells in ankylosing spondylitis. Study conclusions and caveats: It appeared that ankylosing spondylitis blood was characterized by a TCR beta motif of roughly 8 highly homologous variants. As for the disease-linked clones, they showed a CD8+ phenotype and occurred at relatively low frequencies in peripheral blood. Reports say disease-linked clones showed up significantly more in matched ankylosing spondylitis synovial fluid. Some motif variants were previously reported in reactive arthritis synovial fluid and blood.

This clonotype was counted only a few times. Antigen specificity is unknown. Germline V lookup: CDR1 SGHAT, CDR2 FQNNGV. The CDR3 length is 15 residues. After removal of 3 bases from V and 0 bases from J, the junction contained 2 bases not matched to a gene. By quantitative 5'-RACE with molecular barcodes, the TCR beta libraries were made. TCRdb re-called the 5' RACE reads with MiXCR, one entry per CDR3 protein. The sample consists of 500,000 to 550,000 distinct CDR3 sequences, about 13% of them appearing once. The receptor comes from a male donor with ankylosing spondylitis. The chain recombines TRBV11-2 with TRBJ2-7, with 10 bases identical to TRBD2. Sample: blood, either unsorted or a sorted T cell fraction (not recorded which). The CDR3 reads CASSFTSGVSYEQYF. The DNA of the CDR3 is TGTGCCAGCAGCTTTACTAGCGGGGTCTCCTACGAGCAGTACTTC. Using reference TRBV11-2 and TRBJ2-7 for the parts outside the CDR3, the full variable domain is EAGVAQSPRYKIIEKRQSVAFWCNPISGHATLYWYQQILGQGPKLLIQFQNNGVVDDSQLPKDRFSAERLKGVDSTLKIQPAKLEDSAVYLCASSFTSGVSYEQYFGPGTRLTVT.